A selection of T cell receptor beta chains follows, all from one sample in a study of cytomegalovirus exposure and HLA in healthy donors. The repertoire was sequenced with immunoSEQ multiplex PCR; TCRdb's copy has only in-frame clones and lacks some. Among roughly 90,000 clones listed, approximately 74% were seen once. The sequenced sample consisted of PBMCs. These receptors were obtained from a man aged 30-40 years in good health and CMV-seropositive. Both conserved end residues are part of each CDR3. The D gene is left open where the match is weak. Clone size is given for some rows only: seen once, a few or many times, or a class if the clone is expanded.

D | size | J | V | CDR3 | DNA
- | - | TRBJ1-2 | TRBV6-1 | CASSEAGPYGYTF | TGTGCCAGCAGTGAAGCGGGGCCCTATGGCTACACCTTC
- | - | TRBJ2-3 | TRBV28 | CATKISGLSTDTQYF | TGTGCCACCAAAATAAGCGGGCTTTCTACAGATACGCAGTATTTT
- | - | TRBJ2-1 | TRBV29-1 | CSAPRTAYNEQFF | TGCAGCGCCCCGAGGACAGCTTACAATGAGCAGTTCTTC
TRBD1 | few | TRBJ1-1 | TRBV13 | CASSTRTGAFF | TGTGCCAGCAGCACTCGGACAGGGGCTTTCTTT
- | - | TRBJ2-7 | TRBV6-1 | CASSEKDRPPYEQYF | TGTGCCAGCAGTGAAAAAGACAGGCCCCCTTACGAGCAGTACTTC
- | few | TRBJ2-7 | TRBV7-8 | CASSLAGEVSSYEQYF | TGTGCCAGCAGCTTAGCGGGGGAGGTCTCCTCGTACGAGCAGTACTTC
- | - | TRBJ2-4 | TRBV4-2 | CASSLPLAKNIQYF | TGTGCCAGCAGCCTTCCCCTAGCCAAAAACATTCAGTACTTC
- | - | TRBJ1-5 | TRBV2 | CASSEASDRNQPQHF | TGTGCCAGCAGTGAAGCGAGCGACCGCAATCAGCCCCAGCATTTT
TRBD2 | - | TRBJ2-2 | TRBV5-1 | CASRLAGVGTGELFF | TGCGCCAGCAGACTCGCGGGAGTGGGCACCGGGGAGCTGTTTTTT
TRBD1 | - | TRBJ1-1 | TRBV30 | CAWISRTGVFSLAFF | TGTGCCTGGATTTCGAGAACAGGGGTTTTTTCTTTGGCTTTCTTT
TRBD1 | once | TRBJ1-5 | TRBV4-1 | CASSRGQGNNQPQHF | TGCGCCAGCAGCCGGGGACAGGGGAACAATCAGCCCCAGCATTTT
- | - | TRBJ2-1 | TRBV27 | CASSLNDFIRDNEQFF | TGTGCCAGCAGTTTAAACGACTTTATTCGGGACAATGAGCAGTTCTTC
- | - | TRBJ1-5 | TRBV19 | CASSILGDSNQPQHF | TGTGCCAGTAGTATTTTAGGGGATAGCAATCAGCCCCAGCATTTT
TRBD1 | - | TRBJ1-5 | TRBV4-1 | CASSLRDRGEGQPQHF | TGCGCCAGCAGCCTCCGGGACAGGGGAGAGGGACAGCCCCAGCATTTT
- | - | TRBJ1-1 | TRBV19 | CASSTLQGTTEAFF | TGTGCCAGTAGTACCCTACAGGGAACCACTGAAGCTTTCTTT
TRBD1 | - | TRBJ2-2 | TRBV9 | CASSARRDRNTGELFF | TGTGCCAGCAGCGCCCGCCGGGACAGGAACACCGGGGAGCTGTTTTTT
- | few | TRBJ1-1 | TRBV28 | CASRDSWATEAFF | TGTGCCAGCCGAGACAGTTGGGCCACTGAAGCTTTCTTT
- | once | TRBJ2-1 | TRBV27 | CASSLSLGRSYNEQFF | TGTGCCAGCAGTTTATCTCTGGGCCGTTCGTACAATGAGCAGTTCTTC
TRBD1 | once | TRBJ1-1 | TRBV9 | CASSVTGVAEAFF | TGTGCCAGCAGCGTTACAGGGGTGGCTGAAGCTTTCTTT
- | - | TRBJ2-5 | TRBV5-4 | CASSLEGGETQYF | TGTGCCAGCAGCTTGGAAGGGGGAGAGACCCAGTACTTC
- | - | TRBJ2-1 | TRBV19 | CASSIRGFYEQFF | TGTGCCAGTAGTATTCGAGGGTTCTATGAGCAGTTCTTC
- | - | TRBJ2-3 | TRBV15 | CATSRYTDTQYF | TGTGCCACCAGCAGATACACAGATACGCAGTATTTT
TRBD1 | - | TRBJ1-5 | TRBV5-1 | CASSPSGTANQPQHF | TGCGCCAGCAGCCCGAGTGGGACAGCAAATCAGCCCCAGCATTTT
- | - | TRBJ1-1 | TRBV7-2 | CASSFSVNTEAFF | TGTGCCAGCAGCTTTTCAGTTAACACTGAAGCTTTCTTT
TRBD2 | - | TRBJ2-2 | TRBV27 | CASTLSAIWTSGVNTGELFF | TGTGCCAGCACCCTTTCCGCGATTTGGACTAGCGGGGTGAACACCGGGGAGCTGTTTTTT
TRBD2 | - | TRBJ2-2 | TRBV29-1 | CSVARGSGGTGELFF | TGCAGCGTTGCCCGGGGAAGCGGGGGGACCGGGGAGCTGTTTTTT
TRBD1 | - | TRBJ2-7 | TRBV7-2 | CASSLSGTGYYEQYF | TGTGCCAGCAGCTTGTCCGGGACAGGCTACTACGAGCAGTACTTC
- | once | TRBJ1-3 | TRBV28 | CASSLPRPRNTIYF | TGTGCCAGCAGTCTCCCCAGGCCGAGAAACACCATATATTTT
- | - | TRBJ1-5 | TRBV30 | CAFSPGGPPYSNQPQHF | TGTGCCTTTTCTCCGGGGGGACCCCCTTATAGCAATCAGCCCCAGCATTTT
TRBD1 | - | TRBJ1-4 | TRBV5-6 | CASSSRTGYEKLFF | TGTGCCAGCAGTTCAAGGACAGGATATGAAAAACTGTTTTTT
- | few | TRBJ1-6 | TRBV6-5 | CASSYRGFDSPLHF | TGTGCCAGCAGTTACAGGGGGTTTGATTCACCCCTCCACTTT
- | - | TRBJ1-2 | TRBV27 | CASSLSRAGGYTF | TGTGCCAGCAGTTTATCGAGGGCGGGAGGCTACACCTTC
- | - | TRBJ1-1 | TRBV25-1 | CASSERGTMNTEAFF | TGTGCCAGCTCAGAGAGAGGGACTATGAACACTGAAGCTTTCTTT
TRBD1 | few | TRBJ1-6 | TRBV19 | CASSMTWDRDSPLHF | TGTGCCAGTAGTATGACGTGGGACAGGGATTCACCCCTCCACTTT
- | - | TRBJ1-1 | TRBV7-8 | CASIPYLRDSDTEAFF | TGTGCCAGCATACCTTACCTCAGGGATTCAGACACTGAAGCTTTCTTT
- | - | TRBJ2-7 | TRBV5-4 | CASSLGGSKAYEQYF | TGTGCCAGCAGCTTGGGCGGCAGCAAAGCCTACGAGCAGTACTTC
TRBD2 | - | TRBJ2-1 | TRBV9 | CASSVGGLGPGRQFF | TGTGCCAGCAGCGTAGGGGGACTAGGACCAGGTAGGCAGTTCTTC
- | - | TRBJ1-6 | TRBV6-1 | CASADGVGGALHF | TGTGCCAGCGCGGACGGCGTGGGGGGGGCCCTCCACTTT
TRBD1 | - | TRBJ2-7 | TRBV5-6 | CASSFWDRANEQYF | TGTGCCAGCAGCTTTTGGGACAGGGCCAACGAGCAGTACTTC
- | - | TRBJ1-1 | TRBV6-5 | CASSYSEGWNTEAFF | TGTGCCAGCAGTTACTCGGAGGGATGGAACACTGAAGCTTTCTTT
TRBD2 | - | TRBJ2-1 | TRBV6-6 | CASTSSGGYNEQFF | TGTGCCAGCACTTCTAGCGGGGGCTACAATGAGCAGTTCTTC
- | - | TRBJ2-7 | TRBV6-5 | CASSYKPRGTRVEQYF | TGTGCCAGCAGTTACAAACCTAGGGGGACAAGGGTCGAGCAGTACTTC
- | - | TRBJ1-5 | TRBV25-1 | CASSERSGQQPQHF | TGTGCCAGCAGTGAACGATCGGGACAACAGCCCCAGCATTTT
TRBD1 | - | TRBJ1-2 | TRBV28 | CASRLVRDRGTNYGYTF | TGTGCCAGCAGATTGGTCCGGGACAGGGGGACTAACTATGGCTACACCTTC
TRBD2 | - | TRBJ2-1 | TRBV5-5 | CASSLAGGREGEQFF | TGTGCCAGCAGCCTAGCGGGCGGGAGGGAAGGTGAGCAGTTCTTC
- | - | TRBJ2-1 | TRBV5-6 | CASRLARSSYNEQFF | TGTGCCAGCAGATTAGCCCGAAGCTCCTACAATGAGCAGTTCTTC
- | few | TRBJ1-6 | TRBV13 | CASSLDREIAPLHF | TGTGCCAGCAGCTTAGACAGGGAAATTGCACCCCTCCACTTT
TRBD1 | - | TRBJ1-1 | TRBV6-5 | CASSYSGTGADTEAFF | TGTGCCAGCAGTTACTCCGGGACAGGGGCGGACACTGAAGCTTTCTTT
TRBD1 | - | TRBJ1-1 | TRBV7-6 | CASSRGQGDTEAFF | TGTGCCAGCAGCCGCGGACAGGGGGACACTGAAGCTTTCTTT
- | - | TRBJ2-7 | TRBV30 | CAWSARADYEQYF | TGTGCCTGGAGTGCCCGAGCGGACTACGAGCAGTACTTC
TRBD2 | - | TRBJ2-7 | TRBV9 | CASSSSSGRVGEQYF | TGTGCCAGCAGTTCATCTAGCGGGAGAGTCGGCGAGCAGTACTTC
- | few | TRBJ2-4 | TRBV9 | CASRAYRGEGAKNIQYF | TGTGCCAGCAGGGCCTACAGGGGGGAGGGAGCCAAAAACATTCAGTACTTC
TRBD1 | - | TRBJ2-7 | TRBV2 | CASSPDRYVSYEQYF | TGTGCCAGCAGTCCGGACAGGTATGTCTCCTACGAGCAGTACTTC
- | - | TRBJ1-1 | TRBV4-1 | CASSLNTEAFF | TGCGCCAGCAGCCTAAACACTGAAGCTTTCTTT